Listed below are T cell receptor beta chains from one sample, sequenced in a study of monozygotic twins with inflammatory bowel disease. TCRdb reprocessed the 5' RACE reads and stores each CDR3 protein as one record, lacking DNA. In all, the sample yields about 160,000 distinct CDR3 sequences. Sequencing input: blood. The receptors shown here come from a human donor with ulcerative colitis or Crohn's disease, or a healthy co-twin of an affected twin (not recorded which). CDR3s include the opening cysteine and the closing phenylalanine or tryptophan.

TRBJ1-1	16	TRBV5-1	CASSPEPGPLNTEAFF
TRBJ1-4	17	TRBV28	CASSLYPGNRGGEKLFF
TRBJ2-7	16	TRBV3-1	CASSPLLAGGGYEQYF
TRBJ1-2	14	TRBV18	CASSPLGQNYGYTF
TRBJ1-2	14	TRBV7-8	CASSSTGLSYGYTF
TRBJ2-2	16	TRBV9	CASSIRTSGLGGELFF
TRBJ2-7	12	TRBV28	CASSFRDYEQYF
TRBJ2-3	17	TRBV5-4	CASSRPLDSGSYDTQYF
TRBJ2-3	15	TRBV12-3/TRBV12-4	CASSFLRFSTDTQYF
TRBJ2-1	13	TRBV14	CASSQEYNNEQFF
TRBJ1-5	13	TRBV6-2/TRBV6-3	CASSYYTDQPQHF
TRBJ1-2	14	TRBV5-1	CASSIGQGLYGYTF
TRBJ2-3	14	TRBV20-1	CSARGDVQADTQYF
TRBJ1-1	15	TRBV5-1	CASSVTPDRNTEAFF
TRBJ2-4	13	TRBV12-3/TRBV12-4	CASSLITGNIQYF
TRBJ2-1	15	TRBV5-4	CASSLLGGRYNEQFF
TRBJ2-1	15	TRBV7-9	CASSFIGGASDEQFF
TRBJ1-1	14	TRBV7-8	CASSLGRGKGEAFF
TRBJ2-1	14	TRBV7-7	CASKLAAIYNEQFF
TRBJ1-1	13	TRBV20-1	CSARDFRVRVAFF
TRBJ2-1	16	TRBV5-1	CASSSGTSGGFNEQFF
TRBJ2-1	13	TRBV7-9	CASSLRVYNEQFF
TRBJ2-3	15	TRBV20-1	CSARDVAGYTDTQYF
TRBJ2-3	14	TRBV11-2	CASSLGPAYDTQYF
TRBJ2-1	15	TRBV5-5	CASSLFLPRNNEQFF
TRBJ1-5	15	TRBV7-2	CASSLDGASNQPQHF
TRBJ1-5	14	TRBV20-1	CSARARVGPQPQHF
TRBJ2-3	14	TRBV7-6	CASSRPGPLDTQYF
TRBJ1-1	15	TRBV7-2	CASSLVGQGVTEAFF
TRBJ2-7	15	TRBV4-1	CASSPGTSGMYEQYF
TRBJ1-2	14	TRBV5-5	CASSLEGWAYGYTF
TRBJ2-5	11	TRBV29-1	CSPWTGETQYF
TRBJ2-7	14	TRBV20-1	CSAEGQGKGDEQYF
TRBJ1-2	14	TRBV5-1	CASSPEGGYYGYTF
TRBJ2-2	15	TRBV5-1	CASSLSGANTGELFF
TRBJ2-3	13	TRBV9	CASNEASTDTQYF
TRBJ2-3	13	TRBV20-1	CSARTGWTDTQYF
TRBJ2-5	13	TRBV29-1	CSVVILAGRAQYF
TRBJ2-7	13	TRBV7-2	CASSLDRASEQYF
TRBJ2-7	15	TRBV5-1	CASSYTGGVSYEQYF
TRBJ2-3	13	TRBV30	CACPGPDTDTQYF
TRBJ2-2	14	TRBV24-1	CATSGTVSTGELFF